This T cell receptor (beta chain) was identified in a study of T-cell reconstitution after alpha-beta-depleted transplantation in children. Germline lookup yields CDR1 MNHEY and CDR2 SMNVEV (reference sequence). The CDR3 spans 17 residues. Germline trimming cut 6 bases from V and 5 bases from J; bases unmatched to any gene: 13. TCRbeta library construction was performed incorporating unique molecular identifiers. TCRdb reprocessed the PCR reads via MiXCR and lists one record per CDR3 protein. The data contain 490,000 or so distinct CDR3 sequences, approximately 12% of them singletons. V and J are TRBV27 and TRBJ2-5; 12 bases line up with TRBD2. Sequenced here: PBMCs from the stem cell graft donor, sampled from the stem cell graft. This TCR was sampled from a human donor who donated a stem cell graft to a child with combined immunodeficiency. The CDR3 protein is CASSQTGLAGPWETQYF. The CDR3 DNA follows: TGTGCCAGCAGCCAGACCGGACTAGCGGGACCTTGGGAGACCCAGTACTTC.